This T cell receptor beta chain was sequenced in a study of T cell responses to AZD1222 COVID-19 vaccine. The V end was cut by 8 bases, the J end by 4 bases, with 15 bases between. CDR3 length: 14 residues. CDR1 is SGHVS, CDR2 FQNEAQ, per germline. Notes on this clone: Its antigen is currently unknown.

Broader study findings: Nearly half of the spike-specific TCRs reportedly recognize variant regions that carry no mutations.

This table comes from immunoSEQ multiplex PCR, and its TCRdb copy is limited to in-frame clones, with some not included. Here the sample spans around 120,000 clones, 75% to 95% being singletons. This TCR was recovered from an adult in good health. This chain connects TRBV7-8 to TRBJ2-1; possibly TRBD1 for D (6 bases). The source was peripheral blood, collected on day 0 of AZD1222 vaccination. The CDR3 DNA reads TGTGCCAGCGGCCGGGACAATGGTTACAATGAGCAGTTCTTC. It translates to CASGRDNGYNEQFF.